This TCR beta chain was obtained from a study of read filtering for tumor transcriptome and immune sequencing. Germline CDR1 reads DFQATT; CDR2 reads SNEGSKA (reference sequence). This CDR3 contains 12 residues. The ends were cut back, 5 bases at V and 5 bases at J, with 9 bases in the middle. Bone marrow was sampled from every patient at the time of active disease. Molecular barcoded adaptors covering alpha/delta and beta/gamma chains were used on about 390 ng RNA. TCRdb re-analysed the reads in MiXCR, keeping a single row per CDR3 protein. This table has 42,000 or so distinct CDR3 sequences, under 15% appearing once.

Sequencing was done on a sample of a population of CD138-negative cells sorted from bone marrow. The chain joins TRBV20-1 to TRBJ2-2; no reliable D call. This receptor was identified in a donor over 35 with multiple myeloma. The CDR3, as DNA: TGCAGTGCTTTCGACCTGACCGGGGAGCTGTTTTTT. Translation gives CSAFDLTGELFF.